This T cell receptor (beta chain) was found in a study of blood T cells in healthy people across ages. Study conclusions and caveats: Calculation of diversity from one million T cells yielded estimates considered to be underestimates. Long-lived and aged donors differed, with more naive CD4+ cells and higher diversity in the long-lived. Naive T cell percentage and TCR beta diversity correlated strongly.

Germline CDR1 SQVTM, CDR2 ANQGSEA. CDR3 length: 12 residues. V shed 7 bases and J 8 bases; nucleotides not matched to a gene: 7. It was with a sample-barcoded 5' primer and a J-beta primer mix that a second PCR of roughly 7 to 12 cycles was run. Each cDNA molecule was tagged by a template-switch adaptor with 12 random nucleotides. A single record per CDR3 protein comes from TCRdb applying MiXCR to the 5' RACE reads. Of 1.5 million to 2 million distinct CDR3 sequences listed, less than 50% are singletons. Regarding this clonotype: The antigen remains unidentified.

This TCR was sampled from a woman between 40 and 50 years old in good health. The genes are TRBV29-1 and TRBJ1-4, with 7 bases fitting TRBD1. Sample: blood. This CDR3 reads CSGQGLGEKLFF. CDR3 coding DNA: TGCAGCGGACAGGGTTTGGGCGAAAAACTGTTTTTT.